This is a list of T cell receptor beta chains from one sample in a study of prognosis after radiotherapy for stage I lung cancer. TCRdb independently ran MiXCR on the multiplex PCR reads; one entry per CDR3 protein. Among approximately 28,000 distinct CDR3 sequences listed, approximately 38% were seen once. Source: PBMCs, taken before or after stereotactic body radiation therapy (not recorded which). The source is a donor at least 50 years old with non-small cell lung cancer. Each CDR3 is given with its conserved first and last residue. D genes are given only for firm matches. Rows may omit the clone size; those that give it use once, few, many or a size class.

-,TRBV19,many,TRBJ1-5,TGTGCCAGCCATTACAGCTACAATCAGCCCCAGCATTTT,CASHYSYNQPQHF
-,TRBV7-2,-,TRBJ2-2,TGTGCCAGCAGCTCCGCCCTTGGCGGGGAGCTGTTTTTT,CASSSALGGELFF
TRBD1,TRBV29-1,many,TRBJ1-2,TGCAGCGTTGAAGAGGGAGGGGGCGGCTATGGCTACACCTTC,CSVEEGGGGYGYTF
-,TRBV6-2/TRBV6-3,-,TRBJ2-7,TGTGCCAGCGAGGGTGGCTACTCCTACGAGCAGTACTTC,CASEGGYSYEQYF
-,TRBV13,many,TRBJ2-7,TGTGCCAGCAGCTTAGGGATCAGAGACGAGCAGTACTTC,CASSLGIRDEQYF
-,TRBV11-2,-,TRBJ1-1,TGTGCCAGCAGCACCTACAAGAAGAGCTCTGAAGCTTTCTTT,CASSTYKKSSEAFF
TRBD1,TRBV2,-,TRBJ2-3,TGTGCCAGCAGTGAAAAGGGCAGGGGGACAGATACGCAGTATTTT,CASSEKGRGTDTQYF
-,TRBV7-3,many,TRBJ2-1,TGTGCCAGCAGCCCGCAAGACGTTAGTGAGCAGTTCTTC,CASSPQDVSEQFF
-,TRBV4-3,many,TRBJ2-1,TGCGCCAGCAGCCCAGCCATCCGGGGGAATGAGCAGTTCTTC,CASSPAIRGNEQFF
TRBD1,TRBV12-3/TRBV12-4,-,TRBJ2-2,TGTGCCAGCAGTCATGGACAGGGAAACACCGGGGAGCTGTTTTTT,CASSHGQGNTGELFF
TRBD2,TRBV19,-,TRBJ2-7,TGTGCCAGTAGTGCCTCCGGGACTAGCGAGTACGAGCAGTACTTC,CASSASGTSEYEQYF
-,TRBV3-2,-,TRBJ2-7,TGTGCCAGCAGCCAAGTTTTTCAGGGCTTCTCCTACGAGCAGTACTTC,CASSQVFQGFSYEQYF
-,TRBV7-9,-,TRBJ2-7,TGTGCCAGCAGCTCCGGGGACGGCCTAGAGCAGTACTTC,CASSSGDGLEQYF
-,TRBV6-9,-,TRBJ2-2,TGTGCCAGCAGTTTAGTTGGTAGCGGTGGCACCGGGGAGCTGTTTTTT,CASSLVGSGGTGELFF
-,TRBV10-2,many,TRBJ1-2,TGCGCCAGCAGTGCAACCAATGAGGACGGCTACACCTTC,CASSATNEDGYTF
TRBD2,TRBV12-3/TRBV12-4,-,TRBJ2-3,TGTGCCAGCAGTTTTGTAGCGGGAGGCCAAGATACGCAGTATTTT,CASSFVAGGQDTQYF
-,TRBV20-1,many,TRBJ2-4,TGCAGTGCTAGGGCGGGGTCCCTAGCCAAAAACATTCAGTACTTC,CSARAGSLAKNIQYF
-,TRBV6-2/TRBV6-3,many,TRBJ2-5,TGTGCCAGCAGCCGGATGGGAGAGACCCAGTACTTC,CASSRMGETQYF
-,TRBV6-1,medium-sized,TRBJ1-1,TGTGCCAGCGGGCTTCCGGACACTGAAGCTTTCTTT,CASGLPDTEAFF
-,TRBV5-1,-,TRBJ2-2,TGCGCCAGCAGCAATGACGGATCCTACACCGGGGAGCTGTTTTTT,CASSNDGSYTGELFF
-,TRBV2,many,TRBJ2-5,TGTGCCAGCAGTGCCCGTGGGGTTGGGGAAGAGACCCAGTACTTC,CASSARGVGEETQYF
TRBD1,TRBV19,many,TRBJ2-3,TGTGCCAGTAGCTCAAGGGGGCACCCTAGCACAGATACGCAGTATTTT,CASSSRGHPSTDTQYF
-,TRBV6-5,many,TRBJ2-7,TGTGCCAGCAGTTACGGAGGGGGCGGGAGCTCCTACGAGCAGTACTTC,CASSYGGGGSSYEQYF
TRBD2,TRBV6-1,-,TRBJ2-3,TGTGCCAGCAGTGGACTTAGCGGGGTGACAGATACGCAGTATTTT,CASSGLSGVTDTQYF
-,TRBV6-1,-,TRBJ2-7,TGTGCCAGCAGTGAAGGGTCGGGTCTCTACGATCATTACTTC,CASSEGSGLYDHYF
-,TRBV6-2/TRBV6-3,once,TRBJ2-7,TGTGCCAGCAGATTAGGGGGGACAGCATCCTACGAGCATTACTTC,CASRLGGTASYEHYF
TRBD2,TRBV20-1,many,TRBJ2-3,TGCAGTGCTACAAACCGACTAGCGGGAGAGGTCACAGATACGCAGTATTTT,CSATNRLAGEVTDTQYF
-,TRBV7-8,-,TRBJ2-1,TGTGCCAGTGGGCTCTCCTACAATGAGCAGTTCTTC,CASGLSYNEQFF
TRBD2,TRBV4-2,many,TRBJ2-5,TGTGCCAGCAGCCAAGGGACTAGCGGGAGGGAAGAGACCCAGTACTTC,CASSQGTSGREETQYF
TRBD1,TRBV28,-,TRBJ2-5,TGTGCCAGCTTCGGCCCCCGGACAGGTGGAGAGACCCAGTACTTC,CASFGPRTGGETQYF
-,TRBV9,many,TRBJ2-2,TGTGCCAGCAGCCCATATGGAGGGGTTAACACCGGGGAGCTGTTTTTT,CASSPYGGVNTGELFF
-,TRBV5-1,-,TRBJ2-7,TGCGCCAGCAGCTTGTCGGGGGTAGGCGAACAGTACTTC,CASSLSGVGEQYF
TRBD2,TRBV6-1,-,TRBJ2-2,TGTGCCAGCAAAGGAGGGATTAGCGGGGGTGTCACCGGGGAGCTGTTTTTT,CASKGGISGGVTGELFF
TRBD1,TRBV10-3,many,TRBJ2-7,TGTGCCATCCACGAGACAGGGGGGGTTGGCGAGCAGTACTTC,CAIHETGGVGEQYF